The 15 T cell receptor beta chains presented below share a single source sample, sequenced in a study of T cell responses to AZD1222 COVID-19 vaccine. The repertoire was sequenced with immunoSEQ multiplex PCR; TCRdb's copy has only in-frame clones and lacks some. The sample holds around 110,000 clones, about 90% seen once. The specimen was peripheral blood, collected 28 days after the second AZD1222 dose. The receptor source for this set is an adult who received the AZD1222 COVID-19 vaccine.

V and J are TRBV11-3 and TRBJ2-2; weak D call: TRBD1 (5 bases). The CDR3 contains 14 residues. Per the germline V gene, CDR1 is SGHNT and CDR2 is YENEEA. With 3 bases removed from V and 5 bases from J, the gap between germline ends came to 10 bases. As DNA, the CDR3 is TGTGCCAGCAGCTTCGAATCAGGGACCGGGGAGCTGTTTTTT. Its translation is CASSFESGTGELFF.

This chain connects TRBV6-5 to TRBJ2-2; a possible D gene is TRBD2 (6 bases). The V end was cut by 5 bases, the J end by 1 base, with 11 bases between. The V gene's germline CDR1 is MNHEY and CDR2 SVGAGI. This CDR3 spans 15 amino acids. The CDR3 DNA reads TGTGCCAGCAGTCCGGGACTGGGGAACACCGGGGAGCTGTTTTTT. Its translation is CASSPGLGNTGELFF.

The chain employs TRBV4-1 and TRBJ1-1; perhaps TRBD1 as D (5 bases). The CDR3 covers 14 residues. Trimming cost V 0 bases and J 11 bases, with 16 bases left between them. CDR1 is MGHRA and CDR2 is YSYEKL in the germline V gene. In DNA form, the CDR3 reads TGCGCCAGCAGCCAAGAACTATCCACGTGGGGGGCTTTCTTT. It is translated as CASSQELSTWGAFF.

V usage is TRBV14 and J usage is TRBJ1-4; no clear D gene. The germline V gene has CDR1 SGHDN and CDR2 FVKESK. Deletions cut 4 bases from V and 0 bases from J, with 12 bases between. The CDR3 extends over 16 amino acids. CDR3 bases: TGTGCCAGCAGCCCGGCCCGTAGTTCAACTAATGAAAAACTGTTTTTT. It codes for CASSPARSSTNEKLFF.

The rearrangement joins TRBV13 to TRBJ2-2, with 12 bases identical to TRBD2. Germline trimming cut 5 bases from V and 5 bases from J; bases unmatched to any gene: 9. CDR3 length: 17 amino acids. Per germline, CDR1 PRHDT and CDR2 FYEKMQ (reference sequence). This CDR3 is CASSRSSGGASTGELFF. The CDR3 nucleotides read TGTGCCAGCAGCAGGTCTAGCGGGGGGGCCTCGACCGGGGAGCTGTTTTTT.

The chain has TRBV5-1 and TRBJ2-5; no reliable D call. The CDR3 is made up of 14 amino acids. Germline lookup yields CDR1 SGHRS and CDR2 YFSETQ. Trimming removed 4 bases from V and 2 bases from J, with 12 bases in between. CDR3 sequence (DNA): TGCGCCAGCAGCCCAACCCCAGTACAAGAGACCCAGTACTTC. This sequence encodes CASSPTPVQETQYF.

The CDR3 region has the DNA TGCAGTGCTAGTTTCGGACAGGGAGGAGTCGAGCAGTACTTC. It is translated as CSASFGQGGVEQYF. The chain combines TRBV20-1 with TRBJ2-7; 8 bases match TRBD1. Germline loops: CDR1 DFQATT, CDR2 SNEGSKA (reference sequence). The junction had 10 bases not matched to a gene; V was cut back by 3 bases and J by 6 bases. The CDR3 totals 14 residues.

This clone was found once. This chain connects TRBV10-3 to TRBJ2-5, with 8 bases aligning to TRBD2. Looked up from germline, CDR1 is ENHRY and CDR2 is SYGVKD. The junction had 6 bases not matched to a gene; V was cut back by 7 bases and J by 5 bases. CDR3 length: 13 residues. The CDR3 region has the DNA TGTGCCATCACGGGAGGGCCAGGTGAGACCCAGTACTTC. Translated: CAITGGPGETQYF.

The gene calls are TRBV6-2 or TRBV6-3 and TRBJ2-1; D is tentatively TRBD1 or TRBD2 (5 bases each). This CDR3 region has 15 residues. V was shortened by 0 bases and J by 7 bases, with 13 bases between the two germline ends. Germline-derived CDR1 and CDR2 are MNHEY and SVGEGT. CDR3 bases: TGTGCCAGCAGTTACTCCCAGGGAGCCTGGAATGAGCAGTTCTTC. The encoded protein is CASSYSQGAWNEQFF.

The gene calls are TRBV5-4 and TRBJ1-4; tentative D call: TRBD1 (6 bases). Trimming took off 0 bases at V and 8 bases at J, with 14 bases between the two ends. CDR3 length: 15 residues. Germline V lookup: CDR1 SGHNT, CDR2 YYREEE (reference sequence). The CDR3 DNA follows: TGTGCCAGCAGCTTGGATGGGGGCGCCCGGGAAAAACTGTTTTTT. Protein: CASSLDGGAREKLFF.

The chain has TRBV7-2 and TRBJ1-4, with D possibly being TRBD1 (6 bases). The ends were cut back, 5 bases at V and 7 bases at J, with 17 bases in the middle. This CDR3 region has 15 residues. Germline CDR1 reads SGHTA; CDR2 reads FQGNSA. As DNA, the CDR3 is TGTGCCAGCAGCGCAGGGGCGGGGGCAGGTGAAAAACTGTTTTTT. It is translated as CASSAGAGAGEKLFF.

The chain carries TRBV19 and TRBJ1-2; 7 bases match TRBD1. V was clipped by 1 base and J by 8 bases; unmatched bases: 10. This CDR3 region has 15 residues. Germline CDR1 and CDR2: LNHDA and SQIVND (reference sequence). The CDR3 region has the DNA TGTGCCAGTAGTATAGGCCCCAGGACAGGCGGCGGCTACACCTTC. Protein sequence: CASSIGPRTGGGYTF.

This clone has a single count. The germline gene is not matched at one end of the junction; a read error may be the cause. The chain couples TRBV5-1 to TRBJ2-5, with D hard to call. The CDR3 runs to 14 residues. Germline loops: CDR1 SGHRS, CDR2 YFSETQ. CDR3 in DNA: TGCGCCAGCAGTTTGGTTGGGCAGCAAGAGACCCAGTACTTC. This translates into CASSLVGQQETQYF. The whole variable domain, filled in from reference TRBV5-1 and TRBJ2-5, reads KAGVTQTPRYLIKTRGQQVTLSCSPISGHRSVSWYQQTPGQGLQFLFEYFSETQRNKGNFPGRFSGRQFSNSRSEMNVSTLELGDSALYLCASSLVGQQETQYFGPGTRLLVL.

The genes are TRBV5-1 and TRBJ2-1, with 11 bases lining up with TRBD2. J gave up 6 bases and V 2 bases, and 7 bases lay outside the gene matches. The CDR3 spans 16 residues. Germline V lookup: CDR1 SGHRS, CDR2 YFSETQ. The CDR3 coding sequence is TGCGCCAGCAGCTTCTCTTTAGCGGGAGGGATCAATGAGCAGTTCTTC. Amino acid sequence: CASSFSLAGGINEQFF.

This clone occurred once. The V and J genes are TRBV4-1 and TRBJ1-1; a possible D gene is TRBD1 (6 bases). V was pared by 1 base and J by 0 bases, with 6 bases between. The V gene's germline CDR1 is MGHRA and CDR2 YSYEKL. The CDR3 length is 14 residues. The CDR3 spells CASSQAGVNTEAFF. For the CDR3, the DNA is TGCGCCAGCAGCCAAGCAGGGGTGAACACTGAAGCTTTCTTT.